This entry is about one T cell receptor (beta chain). Its antigen is currently unknown. This record belongs to a study of T cell responses to AZD1222 COVID-19 vaccine. Overall study: Analyses pooled second doses at about 4 or about 12 weeks.

Germline V CDR1 and CDR2: MNHEY, SMNVEV (reference sequence). CDR3 length: 14 residues. Trimming cost V 5 bases and J 4 bases; bases outside gene matches: 7. Only in-frame clones appear in the TCRdb table, and some are missing; sequencing was by immunoSEQ multiplex PCR. The repertoire consists of around 150,000 clones, with around 90% occurring once and the leading ten covering under 2.5%. The study's findings and limits: Across the whole spike, CD4 TCRs peaked at regions 160-218 and 743-854. Seropositivity was recorded at baseline in only a handful of AZD1222 recipients.

The chain joins TRBV27 to TRBJ1-2; 7 nucleotides match TRBD1. The sample in question was peripheral blood, obtained on day 0 of AZD1222 vaccination. The receptor comes from an adult in good health. The CDR3 region has the DNA TGTGCCAGCAGTCCCCAGGGGGGGAGCTATGGCTACACCTTC. Its translation: CASSPQGGSYGYTF.